The 31 T cell receptor beta chains below come from one sample, sequenced in a study of blood T cell repertoires in COVID-19. Method: immunoSEQ multiplex PCR; TCRdb's copy keeps in-frame clones and lacks some. The sample has 310,000 or so clones, around 89% seen once. The sample was PBMCs or T cells enriched from blood (not recorded which). All receptors come from a woman aged 40 to 49 who had recovered from COVID-19.

The chain links TRBV7-9 to TRBJ1-1, with D possibly TRBD1 on 6 matching bases. The V end was cut by 2 bases, the J end by 1 base, with 8 bases between. The CDR3 loop spans 14 amino acids. Germline V gene sequence: CDR1 SEHNR, CDR2 FQNEAQ (reference sequence). CDR3 in DNA: TGTGCCAGCAGCTTATACAGGGAGAACACTGAAGCTTTCTTT. It is translated as CASSLYRENTEAFF.

This chain uses TRBV6-5 with TRBJ1-4; TRBD1 might be the D (5 bases). The CDR3 totals 14 residues. V was pared by 7 bases and J by 0 bases, with 9 bases between. Germline CDR1 reads MNHEY; CDR2 reads SVGAGI. The CDR3 reads CASTGGSTNEKLFF. CDR3 DNA: TGTGCCAGCACGGGGGGGTCAACTAATGAAAAACTGTTTTTT.

The chain has TRBV4-3 and TRBJ2-5; D ambiguous. The CDR3 is made up of 15 amino acids. The V and J ends lost 0 bases and 2 bases respectively, with 10 bases between them. Germline V gene data show CDR1 as LGHNA and CDR2 as YSLEER. DNA for the CDR3: TGCGCCAGCAGCCAAGATGAGGTACCGCAAGAGACCCAGTACTTC. It specifies CASSQDEVPQETQYF.

The rearrangement joins TRBV19 to TRBJ1-6; maybe TRBD1 (6 bases). The CDR3 runs 16 residues. Trimming shortened V by 5 bases and J by 0 bases, and 11 bases separated the two germline ends. The germline CDR1 and CDR2 sequences are LNHDA and SQIVND (reference sequence). CDR3 DNA sequence: TGTGCCAGTAGTGGGGGCCCCAGCTCCTATAATTCACCCCTCCACTTT. Protein sequence: CASSGGPSSYNSPLHF.

This clone has just a few counts. The chain uses TRBV28 and TRBJ2-1; D unresolved. The CDR3 is made up of 12 amino acids. V was cut by 4 bases and J by 4 bases, with 5 bases left in between. Germline V CDR1 and CDR2: MDHEN, SYDVKM. CDR3 protein: CASSYEYNEQFF. CDR3 DNA: TGTGCCAGCAGTTATGAGTACAATGAGCAGTTCTTC.

The J gene is TRBJ2-7, the V gene TRBV18; tentatively, D is TRBD1 (5 bases). The CDR3 is 14 residues long. Between the trimmed V and J ends, which lost 3 bases and 2 bases, there was a span of 11 bases. Looked up from germline, CDR1 is KGHSH and CDR2 is LQKENI. This CDR3 reads CASSPPGLPYEQYF. The CDR3 bases are TGTGCCAGCTCACCCCCAGGGTTGCCCTACGAGCAGTACTTC.

This clone was found once. V gene TRBV7-8 combines with J gene TRBJ1-1, with D perhaps matching TRBD1 (5 bases). The CDR3 is 14 amino acids. Trimming pared 6 bases from V and 0 bases from J, leaving 11 bases between. The germline gives CDR1 SGHVS, CDR2 FQNEAQ. CDR3 DNA sequence: TGTGCCAGCAGTCGCCCGACAGTGAACACTGAAGCTTTCTTT. Its protein is CASSRPTVNTEAFF.

The gene calls are TRBV7-6 and TRBJ2-7; TRBD2 might be the D (6 bases). The CDR3 is 15 amino acids. Germline V lookup: CDR1 SGHVS, CDR2 FNYEAQ. Deletions cut 3 bases from V and 0 bases from J, with 12 bases between. CDR3 DNA: TGTGCCAGCAGCTTCATGACCGGGGGCTCCTACGAGCAGTACTTC. Its protein product is CASSFMTGGSYEQYF.

This clone was counted a few times. The DNA for the CDR3 is TGTGCCAGCAGTCCTGGGACAGGGGGCAGGAATGAAAAACTGTTTTTT. It specifies CASSPGTGGRNEKLFF. The genes are TRBV7-6 and TRBJ1-4, with 12 bases aligning to TRBD1. CDR3 length: 16 amino acids. The germline V gene encodes CDR1 SGHVS and CDR2 FNYEAQ. V lost 6 bases, J lost 5 bases, and 7 bases stayed unmatched.

The rearrangement joins TRBV6-2 or TRBV6-3 to TRBJ1-1; maybe TRBD1 (5 bases). Looked up from germline, CDR1 is MNHEY and CDR2 is SVGEGT. V lost 2 bases and J 7 bases, leaving 14 bases between the germline ends. CDR3 length: 14 residues. This CDR3 reads CASSYMGGKDEAFF. DNA of the CDR3: TGTGCCAGCAGTTACATGGGGGGGAAGGATGAAGCTTTCTTT.

This clone was detected once. The V call is TRBV3-1 (or the pseudogene TRBV3-2), the J call TRBJ2-1; 9 bases agree with TRBD2. The trim removed 1 base at V and 9 bases at J, leaving 7 bases unmatched. This CDR3 region has 15 residues. The germline gives CDR1 LGHDT, CDR2 YNNKEL (reference sequence). CDR3 amino acids: CASSQGLAGIFEQFF. The CDR3 bases are TGTGCCAGCAGCCAAGGCCTAGCGGGAATTTTTGAGCAGTTCTTC.

The gene calls are TRBV18 and TRBJ1-4; D gene uncertain. Germline CDR1 is KGHSH and CDR2 is LQKENI. The germline V and J ends were trimmed by 3 bases and 3 bases, with 11 bases remaining between them. CDR3 length equals 15 residues. The CDR3 DNA is TGTGCCAGCTCACCCTCAGGATCAGCTAATGAAAAACTGTTTTTT. This translates into CASSPSGSANEKLFF.

The chain combines TRBV2 with TRBJ1-5, with D maybe TRBD1 (6 bases). Per the germline V gene, CDR1 is SNHLY and CDR2 is FYNNEI. The CDR3 has 13 residues. The V and J ends lost 7 bases and 6 bases respectively, with 13 bases between them. The CDR3 DNA reads as TGTGCCAGCAACAGGGCAATGGGTCAGCCCCAGCATTTT. Its translation is CASNRAMGQPQHF.

CDR3 DNA: TGTGCCAGCAGTTTTCGGACAGTACAAGAGACCCAGTACTTC. Amino acids: CASSFRTVQETQYF. This sequence joins TRBV28 and TRBJ2-5; weak D call: TRBD1 (6 bases). CDR3 length: 14 amino acids. CDR1 MDHEN and CDR2 SYDVKM come from the germline V gene. The V end lost 3 bases, the J end lost 2 bases, and 10 bases lay between the germline ends.

The rearrangement uses TRBV9 and TRBJ2-5; 9 bases are a match to TRBD2. Germline V gene lookup returns CDR1 SGDLS and CDR2 YYNGEE. CDR3 length: 15 residues. J lost 4 bases, V lost 0 bases, and 4 bases had no gene match. The CDR3 protein is CASSVGAGGRETQYF. In DNA, the CDR3 is TGTGCCAGCAGCGTAGGGGCGGGGGGGCGAGAGACCCAGTACTTC.

J is TRBJ2-7 and V is TRBV5-1; 8 bases line up with TRBD1. Germline CDR1 SGHRS, CDR2 YFSETQ. V was clipped by 3 bases and J by 2 bases; unmatched bases: 4. This CDR3 region has 14 residues. This chain's CDR3 is CASSSTGGTYEQYF. The CDR3 coding sequence is TGCGCCAGCAGCTCAACAGGGGGAACCTACGAGCAGTACTTC.

Here the CDR3 reads CASSSPSGGTTGELFF. CDR3 bases: TGTGCCAGCAGCTCCCCCAGCGGGGGGACCACCGGGGAGCTGTTTTTT. The V call is TRBV11-2, the J call TRBJ2-2, with TRBD2 identical over 9 bases. Germline assignment: CDR1 SGHAT and CDR2 FQNNGV. The CDR3 loop spans 16 amino acids. V dropped 4 bases and J dropped 4; count of bases not matched to a gene: 7.

The chain has TRBV15 and TRBJ2-7; D is unclear. CDR1 is LNHNV, CDR2 YYDKDF, per germline (reference sequence). V was shortened by 4 bases and J by 2 bases, with 12 bases between the two germline ends. The CDR3 totals 14 residues. The chain's CDR3 is CATSNDPRAYEQYF. DNA for the CDR3: TGTGCCACCAGCAATGATCCACGGGCCTACGAGCAGTACTTC.

The chain employs TRBV18 and TRBJ1-2, with 10 bases lining up with TRBD1. V gave up 3 bases and J gave up 8 bases; unmatched junction bases: 9. The CDR3 is made up of 15 amino acids. CDR1 and CDR2 from the germline V gene are KGHSH and LQKENI. The chain's CDR3 is CASSPQTGGAEGYTF. CDR3 coding DNA: TGTGCCAGCTCACCCCAGACAGGGGGCGCGGAGGGCTACACCTTC.

The CDR3 bases are TGTGCCAGCAGTTATTCCGGGACAGGGGTAAGCGAGCAGTACTTC. It encodes CASSYSGTGVSEQYF. The chain is built from TRBV6-5 and TRBJ2-7; TRBD1 agrees at 10 bases. The germline V gene has CDR1 MNHEY and CDR2 SVGAGI. Trimming at V came to 3 bases and at J to 6 bases, leaving 8 bases not matched to a gene. This CDR3 is built from 15 residues.

In this sample, this clone turned up once. The rearrangement uses TRBV5-1 and TRBJ2-2; 9 nucleotides agree with TRBD2. J was trimmed by 4 bases and V by 0 bases; bases with no gene match: 7. Germline lookup yields CDR1 SGHRS and CDR2 YFSETQ. This CDR3 has 17 residues. In DNA form, the CDR3 reads TGCGCCAGCAGCTTGGAAGTCGCGGGGGGGAGCACCGGGGAGCTGTTTTTT. The encoded protein is CASSLEVAGGSTGELFF.

The chain recombines TRBV30 with TRBJ1-6; 7 positions agree with TRBD1. In germline, CDR1 is GTSNPN, CDR2 SVGIG (reference sequence). The CDR3 consists of 15 residues. V lost 4 bases and J lost 3; bases outside the gene matches: 6. CDR3 region: CAWIGGGLYNSPLHF. The CDR3 DNA follows: TGTGCCTGGATCGGAGGGGGCCTCTATAATTCACCCCTCCACTTT.

This clone was counted a single time. The junction does not match germline at one end; this may be a read error. The chain combines TRBV18 with TRBJ1-1, with TRBD1 identical over 7 bases. CDR3 length: 12 amino acids. Germline V gives CDR1 KGHSH, CDR2 LQKENI. The CDR3 is CASSTGNSEAFF. Written as DNA, the CDR3 is TGTGCCAGCTCGACAGGGAACAGTGAAGCTTTCTTT.

The chain combines TRBV9 with TRBJ2-1; TRBD2 agrees at 10 bases. The trim removed 0 bases at V and 8 bases at J, leaving 11 bases unmatched. The germline CDR1 and CDR2 sequences are SGDLS and YYNGEE. The CDR3 extends over 17 amino acids. The CDR3 is CASSVGSGGLRPDEQFF. CDR3 DNA sequence: TGTGCCAGCAGCGTAGGTAGCGGGGGGCTTCGTCCTGATGAGCAGTTCTTC.

J is TRBJ1-6 and V is TRBV3-1 (or the pseudogene TRBV3-2); tentatively, D is TRBD1 (5 bases). This CDR3 is built from 13 residues. The germline gives CDR1 LGHDT, CDR2 YNNKEL (reference sequence). V was shortened by 1 base and J by 10 bases, with 8 bases between the two germline ends. CDR3 loop: CASSQVGGSPLHF. As DNA, the CDR3 is TGTGCCAGCAGCCAAGTGGGGGGATCACCCCTCCACTTT.

The chain combines TRBV19 with TRBJ1-2; 8 nucleotides match TRBD1. The V segment lost 6 bases and the J segment 4 bases; nucleotides outside the gene matches: 7. The CDR3 is 14 amino acids. CDR1 is LNHDA and CDR2 is SQIVND in the germline V gene (reference sequence). CDR3 sequence reads: CASRPTGTGYGYTF. In DNA, the CDR3 is TGTGCCAGTAGACCGACAGGGACAGGCTATGGCTACACCTTC.

The chain couples TRBV11-2 to TRBJ2-2, with TRBD1 matching over 8 bases. The CDR3 consists of 15 residues. The trim removed 5 bases at V and 6 bases at J, leaving 8 bases unmatched. Germline V gives CDR1 SGHAT, CDR2 FQNNGV. The CDR3 protein is CASSHRDRHPGELFF. The CDR3 DNA is TGTGCCAGCAGCCACCGGGACAGGCACCCCGGGGAGCTGTTTTTT. Variable domain in full (rest from reference TRBV11-2 and TRBJ2-2): EAGVAQSPRYKIIEKRQSVAFWCNPISGHATLYWYQQILGQGPKLLIQFQNNGVVDDSQLPKDRFSAERLKGVDSTLKIQPAKLEDSAVYLCASSHRDRHPGELFFGEGSRLTVL.

This chain links TRBV5-1 with TRBJ2-7; TRBD1 is a possible D gene (5 bases). The V gene lost 2 bases and the J gene lost 4 bases, with 10 bases spanning the gap. Looked up from germline, CDR1 is SGHRS and CDR2 is YFSETQ. The CDR3 loop spans 13 amino acids. CDR3 nucleotide sequence: TGCGCCAGCAGCTTACAGGTCGGGTACGAGCAGTACTTC. Translating it yields CASSLQVGYEQYF.

V is TRBV3-1 (or the pseudogene TRBV3-2) and J is TRBJ1-5; no clear D. CDR3 size: 14 residues. Per germline, CDR1 LGHDT and CDR2 YNNKEL (reference sequence). V was trimmed by 0 bases and J by 6 bases, leaving 9 bases between them. CDR3 protein: CASSQDGGGQPQHF. CDR3 DNA sequence: TGTGCCAGCAGCCAAGATGGAGGCGGTCAGCCCCAGCATTTT.

V gene TRBV9 combines with J gene TRBJ2-1; TRBD1 matches at 9 bases. CDR1 and CDR2 from the germline V gene are SGDLS and YYNGEE. J lost 6 bases, V lost 3 bases, and 7 bases had no gene match. The CDR3 is made up of 15 amino acids. Written as DNA, the CDR3 is TGTGCCAGCAGCGCGGGACAGGGAACGGGCAATGAGCAGTTCTTC. Residues: CASSAGQGTGNEQFF.

The V and J genes are TRBV5-6 and TRBJ1-3; 9 nucleotides line up with TRBD1. J was trimmed by 2 bases and V by 4 bases; bases with no gene match: 4. Germline V lookup: CDR1 SGHDT, CDR2 YYEEEE. This CDR3 spans 15 amino acids. The CDR3 region is CASSRTGVAGNTIYF. The CDR3 bases are TGTGCCAGCAGCAGGACAGGGGTGGCTGGAAACACCATATATTTT.